These 27 T cell receptor beta chains originate from one sample sequenced in a study of CD8 T cells in ankylosing spondylitis. Each CDR3 protein is one row after TCRdb ran MiXCR on the 5' RACE reads. The sample has over 110,000 distinct CDR3 sequences, 7% to 10% seen once. The specimen sequenced was synovial fluid, either unsorted or a sorted T cell fraction (not recorded which). These receptors came from a male donor with ankylosing spondylitis.

The chain uses TRBV4-3 and TRBJ1-2; D is possibly TRBD1 (5 bases). This CDR3 is built from 17 residues. CDR1 and CDR2 (germline): LGHNA, YSLEER. Trimming removed 0 bases from V and 2 bases from J, with 16 bases in between. CDR3 residues: CASSQEGVWAGNYGYTF. The CDR3 DNA is TGCGCCAGCAGCCAAGAAGGAGTCTGGGCAGGGAACTATGGCTACACCTTC.

In its sample, this clonotype was seen many times. The chain links TRBV27 to TRBJ1-1; D not resolved. The CDR3 totals 13 residues. Per germline, CDR1 MNHEY and CDR2 SMNVEV (reference sequence). The V end lost 3 bases, the J end lost 0 bases, and 5 bases lay between the germline ends. CDR3 nucleotides: TGTGCCAGCAGTTTGGGCATGAACACTGAAGCTTTCTTT. Encoded protein: CASSLGMNTEAFF.

This clonotype was counted ten times or more. The rearrangement links TRBV18 to TRBJ2-5, with D perhaps matching TRBD1 or TRBD2 (5 bases each). Trimming stripped 5 bases from V and 4 bases from J, with 17 bases between. This CDR3 comprises 15 residues. CDR1 KGHSH and CDR2 LQKENI come from the germline V gene. The CDR3 nucleotides read TGTGCCAGCTCAATCGGGACGGTGGCAGGAGAGACCCAGTACTTC. It codes for CASSIGTVAGETQYF.

The table lists this clonotype with a few counts. The chain combines TRBV10-3 with TRBJ2-1; TRBD1 aligns across 10 bases. The CDR3 extends over 15 amino acids. The trim removed 4 bases at V and 7 bases at J, leaving 7 bases unmatched. CDR1 and CDR2 (germline): ENHRY, SYGVKD. The CDR3 coding sequence is TGTGCCATCAGTGTAGGACAGGGGGAGATTAATGAGCAGTTCTTC. Translation: CAISVGQGEINEQFF.

This clonotype was counted at least ten times. This chain joins TRBV6-6 and TRBJ2-2; D unclear. The V and J ends lost 0 bases and 8 bases respectively, with 4 bases between them. In germline, CDR1 is MNHNY, CDR2 SVGAGI (reference sequence). The CDR3 extends over 12 amino acids. The CDR3 DNA is TGTGCCAGCAGTTACTCTCAGGGGGAGCTGTTTTTT. It codes for CASSYSQGELFF.

This clonotype was seen many times. This sequence joins TRBV12-3 or TRBV12-4 and TRBJ2-4; unclear D gene. This CDR3 comprises 13 residues. Trimming took 5 bases from V and 8 from J, leaving 13 bases between them. The CDR3 loop reads CASSRTPRDIQYF. CDR3 bases: TGTGCCAGCAGTCGCACTCCTCGGGACATTCAGTACTTC.

This clonotype was observed a handful of times. The rearrangement uses TRBV6-5 and TRBJ1-2; perhaps TRBD1 as D (5 bases). V lost 0 bases and J lost 8, with 10 bases in between. Germline V CDR1 and CDR2: MNHEY, SVGAGI. The CDR3 sequence is 13 residues long. The CDR3 reads CASSYSRGLGYTF. The CDR3 region has the DNA TGTGCCAGCAGTTACTCCCGGGGGTTAGGCTACACCTTC.

Only one count was recorded for this clonotype. The chain recombines TRBV20-1 with TRBJ1-5; no reliable D call. Germline V gene data show CDR1 as DFQATT and CDR2 as SNEGSKA (reference sequence). V dropped 0 bases and J dropped 6 bases, with 9 bases sitting between them. The CDR3 is 13 residues long. The CDR3 bases are TGCAGTGCTAGAGAAGCCCCGGCTCAGCCCCAGCATTTT. This translates into CSAREAPAQPQHF.

This clonotype was recorded many times. CDR3 coding DNA: TGTGCCAGCAACACAGTCACAGAAGGCTATGGCTACACCTTC. Amino acids: CASNTVTEGYGYTF. This chain links TRBV28 with TRBJ1-2, with no clear D. Germline V gene lookup returns CDR1 MDHEN and CDR2 SYDVKM. Trimming took 7 bases from V and 4 from J, leaving 16 bases between them. The CDR3 spans 14 residues.

About this clonotype itself: One base away lies a much larger clone, so this may be a sequencing read error. The rearrangement links TRBV7-2 to TRBJ2-3; TRBD2 might be the D (5 bases). Per the germline V gene, CDR1 is SGHTA and CDR2 is FQGNSA. V was clipped by 5 bases and J by 4 bases, with 16 bases between them. The length of the CDR3 is 15 residues. The CDR3 nucleotides read TGTGCCAGCAGCACCTTCCCCCGGGGTTCAGATACGCAGTATTTT. Amino acids: CASSTFPRGSDTQYF.

This clonotype appeared many times. The rearrangement uses TRBV27 and TRBJ2-5; TRBD1 agrees at 7 bases. The germline gives CDR1 MNHEY, CDR2 SMNVEV (reference sequence). The CDR3 extends over 15 amino acids. After removal of 5 bases from V and 7 bases from J, the junction contained 13 bases not matched to a gene. The CDR3 here is CASSQRQGVIGTQYF. In nucleotides, the CDR3 is TGTGCCAGCAGTCAACGACAGGGAGTAATCGGGACCCAGTACTTC.

This clonotype came up many times. The chain has TRBV9 and TRBJ1-3, with a possible D match to TRBD1 (5 bases). CDR1 and CDR2 (germline): SGDLS, YYNGEE. Deletions cut 3 bases from V and 0 bases from J, with 10 bases between. The CDR3 sequence is 15 residues long. The DNA for the CDR3 is TGTGCCAGCAGCGCTGGGGACTCCTCTGGAAACACCATATATTTT. It yields the protein CASSAGDSSGNTIYF.

This clonotype has a handful of counts. The J gene is TRBJ1-2, the V gene TRBV7-3; tentatively, D is TRBD1 (6 bases). The V and J ends lost 2 bases and 4 bases respectively, with 17 bases between them. The CDR3 length is 16 residues. Germline CDR1 is SGHTA and CDR2 is FQGTGA. The CDR3 loop is CASSLSPAGGGYGYTF. The CDR3 bases are TGTGCCAGCAGCTTATCCCCGGCCGGGGGCGGCTATGGCTACACCTTC. The variable domain in full, completed from reference TRBV7-3 and TRBJ1-2, reads GAGVSQTPSNKVTEKGKYVELRCDPISGHTALYWYRQSLGQGPEFLIYFQGTGAADDSGLPNDRFFAVRPEGSVSTLKIQRTERGDSAVYLCASSLSPAGGGYGYTFGSGTRLTVV.

This clonotype was observed a few times. CDR3 sequence reads: CSADRRGQGGGGYTF. The CDR3 DNA is TGCAGTGCGGATAGACGTGGACAGGGTGGCGGTGGCTACACCTTC. The J gene is TRBJ1-2, the V gene TRBV20-1; TRBD1 aligns across 8 bases. The CDR3 sequence is 15 residues long. The junction had 16 bases not matched to a gene; V was cut back by 6 bases and J by 7 bases. Germline assignment: CDR1 DFQATT and CDR2 SNEGSKA (reference sequence).

This clonotype occurred a few times. V gene TRBV20-1 combines with J gene TRBJ2-1; 11 bases agree with TRBD2. The CDR3 loop spans 15 amino acids. The germline V gene has CDR1 DFQATT and CDR2 SNEGSKA (reference sequence). V was clipped by 5 bases and J by 0 bases; unmatched bases: 3. The CDR3 DNA reads as TGCAGTGCTTTGACTAGCGGGATCTCCTACAATGAGCAGTTCTTC. Amino acid sequence: CSALTSGISYNEQFF.

This clonotype was counted many times. V gene TRBV28 combines with J gene TRBJ1-2, with D hard to call. V was trimmed by 5 bases and J by 5 bases, leaving 3 bases between them. The V gene's germline CDR1 is MDHEN and CDR2 SYDVKM. The length of the CDR3 is 10 residues. The CDR3 region has the DNA TGTGCCAGCAGTGATTATGGCTACACCTTC. Protein: CASSDYGYTF.

This clonotype occurred many times. The chain recombines TRBV12-3 or TRBV12-4 with TRBJ2-3, with D perhaps matching TRBD2 (6 bases). Deletions cut 5 bases from V and 2 bases from J, with 17 bases between. The CDR3 loop spans 16 amino acids. CDR3 nucleotide sequence: TGTGCCAGCAGTCAAGGCACGGGACTCCCCACAGATACGCAGTATTTT. This codes for CASSQGTGLPTDTQYF.

The chain carries TRBV10-2 and TRBJ2-3; 9 positions agree with TRBD2. CDR3 length: 16 residues. Trimming took 7 bases from V and 2 from J; bases not matched to a gene: 10. CDR1 and CDR2 (germline): WSHSY, SAAADI. CDR3 residues: CASTVSGRIITDTQYF. The CDR3 DNA follows: TGCGCCAGCACCGTCAGCGGGAGGATTATCACAGATACGCAGTATTTT.

This clonotype has a single count. The chain combines TRBV10-3 with TRBJ1-4; no firm D call. This CDR3 is built from 14 residues. The germline CDR1 and CDR2 sequences are ENHRY and SYGVKD. The V end lost 2 bases, the J end lost 0 bases, and 4 bases lay between the germline ends. This chain's CDR3 is CAISETTTNEKLFF. The CDR3 DNA is TGTGCCATCAGTGAGACAACAACTAATGAAAAACTGTTTTTT.

This clonotype was picked up many times. The chain links TRBV27 to TRBJ2-7; no clear D gene. Germline assignment: CDR1 MNHEY and CDR2 SMNVEV (reference sequence). The CDR3 has 13 amino acids. Deletions cut 2 bases from V and 3 bases from J, with 8 bases between. CDR3 sequence: CASSLRAYYEQYF. CDR3 nucleotide sequence: TGTGCCAGCAGTTTAAGGGCTTACTACGAGCAGTACTTC.

This clonotype was counted a few times. V is TRBV28 and J is TRBJ2-6; the match to TRBD2 covers 7 bases. The CDR3 extends over 21 amino acids. Germline V lookup: CDR1 MDHEN, CDR2 SYDVKM. V dropped 2 bases and J dropped 0; count of bases not matched to a gene: 16. The chain's CDR3 is CASSLTGLGRSGASGANVLTF. The CDR3 coding sequence is TGTGCCAGCAGTTTAACCGGCCTCGGGAGGAGCGGGGCCTCTGGGGCCAACGTCCTGACTTTC.

The genes are TRBV4-1 and TRBJ2-2; a possible D gene is TRBD2 (6 bases). The CDR3 sequence is 14 residues long. The V and J ends lost 4 bases and 4 bases respectively, with 10 bases between them. The germline V gene has CDR1 MGHRA and CDR2 YSYEKL. The CDR3 sequence: CASSRGEPTGELFF. The CDR3 region has the DNA TGCGCCAGCAGCCGCGGGGAACCCACCGGGGAGCTGTTTTTT.

The chain links TRBV7-9 to TRBJ1-2, with D perhaps matching TRBD1 (5 bases). The CDR3 runs 12 residues. V lost 5 bases, J lost 6 bases, and 10 bases lay in between. The germline V gene encodes CDR1 SEHNR and CDR2 FQNEAQ (reference sequence). DNA of the CDR3: TGTGCCAGCAGCGGCGACAGCGATGGCTACACCTTC. Translated: CASSGDSDGYTF. Using reference TRBV7-9 and TRBJ1-2 for the parts outside the CDR3, the full variable domain is DTGVSQNPRHKITKRGQNVTFRCDPISEHNRLYWYRQTLGQGPEFLTYFQNEAQLEKSRLLSDRFSAERPKGSFSTLEIQRTEQGDSAMYLCASSGDSDGYTFGSGTRLTVV.

This clonotype was seen more than once but under ten times. This chain connects TRBV7-9 to TRBJ2-1; 12 bases fit TRBD2. CDR1 and CDR2 from the germline V gene are SEHNR and FQNEAQ (reference sequence). The CDR3 runs 16 residues. The J segment lost 10 bases and the V segment lost 7 bases, leaving 14 bases of the junction unmatched. The CDR3 loop reads CASIGGRLAGEIEQFF. The CDR3 DNA reads TGTGCCAGCATAGGGGGACGACTAGCGGGAGAAATAGAGCAGTTCTTC.

This clonotype has more than one count but fewer than ten. One end of the junction is discordant with germline, which a read error may explain. V gene TRBV10-3 combines with J gene TRBJ1-1; D is ambiguous. Germline CDR1 and CDR2: ENHRY and SYGVKD. The CDR3 runs 12 residues. The chain's CDR3 is CAISEGRTSAAF. DNA of the CDR3: TGTGCCATCAGTGAAGGGAGAACTTCAGCGGCATTT.

The chain combines TRBV5-6 with TRBJ2-1; 7 bases agree with TRBD2. CDR1 and CDR2 from the germline V gene are SGHDT and YYEEEE. V lost 0 bases, J lost 10 bases, and 16 bases stayed unmatched. The length of the CDR3 is 17 residues. The CDR3 DNA sequence: TGTGCCAGCAGCTTGGCCACGGCGGGAGAGCCCAAGAGGGAGCAGTTCTTC. Amino acids: CASSLATAGEPKREQFF.

Many counts were recorded for this clonotype. This chain joins TRBV4-3 and TRBJ1-4; D gene ambiguous. Germline V gene sequence: CDR1 LGHNA, CDR2 YSLEER. The CDR3 spans 15 residues. V was trimmed by 4 bases and J by 0 bases, leaving 9 bases between them. The CDR3 DNA reads as TGCGCCAGCAGCCGAATAGTAGCAACTAATGAAAAACTGTTTTTT. Its protein product is CASSRIVATNEKLFF.